A selection of T cell receptor beta chains follows, all from one sample in a study of cytomegalovirus exposure and HLA in healthy donors. Clones were sequenced by immunoSEQ multiplex PCR, and TCRdb holds only the in-frame ones, with some missing. The repertoire includes 110,000 to 150,000 clones, over 60% of them detected once, and about 1.8% sits in the top ten. Sequences were obtained from PBMCs. The receptors here all came from a woman between 40 and 50 years old in good health and CMV-seronegative. The CDR3 runs from the conserved cysteine through the conserved F or W. The order of the fields is V gene, J gene, clone size, D gene, CDR3 protein, CDR3 DNA. D genes are given only for firm matches. Size values are once, few and many counts, or a class for expanded clones, and some rows have none.

TRBV5-6	TRBJ2-1	-	TRBD2	CASSGGLRRGALYNEQFF	TGTGCCAGCAGCGGGGGTCTTAGGCGGGGGGCCTTATACAATGAGCAGTTCTTC
TRBV5-1	TRBJ2-7	-	TRBD1	CASSAAGQGYEQYF	TGCGCCAGCAGCGCCGCTGGACAGGGATACGAGCAGTACTTC
TRBV30	TRBJ1-5	-	-	CAWSAGTNQPQHF	TGTGCCTGGAGTGCAGGTACCAATCAGCCCCAGCATTTT
TRBV2	TRBJ1-1	-	TRBD1	CASRDFPGQGAEAFF	TGTGCCAGCAGAGATTTCCCGGGACAGGGGGCTGAAGCTTTCTTT
TRBV6-5	TRBJ1-5	few	-	CASSSGRHQPQHF	TGTGCCAGCTCCTCTGGGCGTCATCAGCCCCAGCATTTT
TRBV6-1	TRBJ1-1	few	-	CASSERRRSGRDITEAFF	TGTGCCAGCAGTGAACGAAGACGGTCAGGGCGAGATATCACTGAAGCTTTCTTT
TRBV15	TRBJ1-2	many	TRBD1	CATSRDRVGYTF	TGTGCCACCAGCAGGGACAGGGTCGGCTACACCTTC
TRBV5-1	TRBJ2-1	-	-	CASSLLVPNNEQFF	TGCGCCAGCAGCTTATTAGTGCCCAACAATGAGCAGTTCTTC
TRBV6-5	TRBJ2-7	many	-	CASSYNGVSYEQYF	TGTGCCAGCAGTTACAACGGGGTCTCCTACGAGCAGTACTTC
TRBV6-1	TRBJ2-7	-	-	CASSDLKGAYEQYF	TGTGCCAGCAGTGACCTCAAAGGGGCCTACGAGCAGTACTTC
TRBV6-5	TRBJ2-7	-	TRBD2	CASSYSGLAGEQYF	TGTGCCAGCAGTTACTCTGGGCTAGCGGGGGAGCAGTACTTC
TRBV19	TRBJ1-2	once	-	CASSVQEGGYTF	TGTGCCAGTAGTGTCCAGGAAGGTGGCTACACCTTC
TRBV4-2	TRBJ2-7	few	TRBD2	CASSQAVSGSAESYEQYF	TGTGCCAGCAGCCAAGCGGTCAGCGGGAGTGCCGAGTCCTACGAGCAGTACTTC
TRBV7-6	TRBJ2-1	-	-	CASSLFSNEQFF	TGTGCCAGCAGCTTATTTAGTAATGAGCAGTTCTTC
TRBV27	TRBJ1-5	-	TRBD1	CASSFSGGRPQHF	TGTGCCAGCAGTTTCTCAGGGGGCCGCCCCCAGCATTTT
TRBV30	TRBJ2-7	-	TRBD1	CACRGRPGHEQYF	TGTGCCTGCAGGGGGCGCCCCGGGCACGAGCAGTACTTC
TRBV11-2	TRBJ2-7	many	-	CASSLGDGRGLEYEQYF	TGTGCCAGCAGCTTAGGGGATGGGCGGGGGCTCGAGTACGAGCAGTACTTC
TRBV4-2	TRBJ1-5	few	TRBD1	CASSQGDSNSNQPQHF	TGTGCCAGCAGCCAGGGGGACAGCAATAGCAATCAGCCCCAGCATTTT
TRBV7-9	TRBJ2-7	few	-	CASTPPGSTYEQYF	TGTGCCAGCACCCCCCCCGGGTCAACCTACGAGCAGTACTTC
TRBV28	TRBJ2-5	once	-	CASSLLFGAQETQYF	TGTGCCAGCAGTTTACTCTTTGGGGCCCAAGAGACCCAGTACTTC
TRBV5-1	TRBJ1-4	once	-	CASSLVATNEKLFF	TGCGCCAGCAGCTTGGTAGCAACTAATGAAAAACTGTTTTTT
TRBV6-5	TRBJ1-5	many	-	CASSPTDGDQPQHF	TGTGCCAGCAGTCCGACGGACGGGGATCAGCCCCAGCATTTT
TRBV2	TRBJ1-2	-	-	CASSVESSGYTF	TGTGCCAGCAGTGTAGAGAGCTCTGGCTACACCTTC
TRBV11-2	TRBJ2-5	-	TRBD2	CASSLTASGQETQYF	TGTGCCAGCAGCTTAACGGCTAGCGGACAAGAGACCCAGTACTTC
TRBV30	TRBJ2-5	-	-	CAWTNMETQYF	TGTGCCTGGACCAACATGGAGACCCAGTACTTC
TRBV7-9	TRBJ2-1	-	TRBD2	CASSSRLAGVYNEQFF	TGTGCCAGCAGCTCACGGCTAGCGGGAGTCTACAATGAGCAGTTCTTC